Following are 20 T cell receptor beta chains from one sample sequenced in a study of identical twins. In TCRdb, the 5' RACE reads were re-called with MiXCR into one record per CDR3 protein. The sample shows around 1.7 million distinct CDR3 sequences, less than 35% of them seen only once. Input material: cord blood. Every receptor here comes from a newborn girl in good health.

This clonotype was recorded many times. The rearrangement links TRBV29-1 to TRBJ1-2; D gene unclear. V gave up 0 bases and J gave up 4 bases, with 9 bases separating them. This CDR3 comprises 13 residues. The germline V gene encodes CDR1 SQVTM and CDR2 ANQGSEA. The CDR3, as DNA: TGCAGCGTTGAAGATCGTGGACGCTATGGCTACACCTTC. Encoded protein: CSVEDRGRYGYTF.

This chain uses TRBV6-1 with TRBJ1-2; weak D call: TRBD1 (5 bases). CDR1 is MNHNS and CDR2 is SASEGT in the germline V gene. CDR3 size: 14 residues. Trimming removed 0 bases from V and 4 bases from J, with 9 bases in between. The CDR3: CASSEAGTSYGYTF. DNA of the CDR3: TGTGCCAGCAGTGAAGCCGGGACTAGCTATGGCTACACCTTC.

This clonotype came up a few times. J is TRBJ2-1 and V is TRBV20-1; TRBD2 matches 7 bases. There are 15 residues in the CDR3. Germline V lookup: CDR1 DFQATT, CDR2 SNEGSKA (reference sequence). The ends lost 0 bases at V and 0 bases at J; junction bases unmatched: 2. The CDR3 bases are TGCAGTGCTAGAGATGGCGGGAGCTCCTACAATGAGCAGTTCTTC. Residues: CSARDGGSSYNEQFF.

This clonotype was seen just once. The chain employs TRBV12-3 or TRBV12-4 and TRBJ1-2, with 7 bases matching TRBD1. The CDR3 has 14 amino acids. The V segment lost 5 bases and the J segment 9 bases; nucleotides outside the gene matches: 12. The CDR3 loop reads CASSLYRDRRSYTF. CDR3 nucleotides: TGTGCCAGCAGTCTTTACCGGGACAGAAGGAGCTACACCTTC.

V is TRBV28 and J is TRBJ2-7, with D maybe TRBD2 (6 bases). V was shortened by 6 bases and J by 0 bases, with 21 bases between the two germline ends. Germline CDR1 MDHEN, CDR2 SYDVKM. This CDR3 has 17 residues. The DNA of the CDR3 is TGTGCCAGCAGCATAGGGTCTCTAGCGCTAAGCTCCTACGAGCAGTACTTC. Amino acids: CASSIGSLALSSYEQYF.

The chain joins TRBV5-1 to TRBJ2-7; D could derive from TRBD1 or TRBD2 (7 bases each). Germline CDR1 and CDR2: SGHRS and YFSETQ. The CDR3 runs 16 residues. Trimming took 2 bases from V and 1 from J, leaving 16 bases between them. This CDR3 reads CASSLHRGGGSYEQYF. CDR3 DNA: TGCGCCAGCAGCTTACACAGGGGAGGGGGATCCTACGAGCAGTACTTC.

The genes are TRBV5-6 and TRBJ2-6, with TRBD1 identical over 10 bases. CDR3 length: 18 amino acids. CDR1 is SGHDT and CDR2 is YYEEEE in the germline V gene. Unmatched junction bases numbered 5, after V lost 0 bases and J lost 2 bases. CDR3 DNA sequence: TGTGCCAGCAGCTTGGTGACAGGGGGCCTAGCTGGGGCCAACGTCCTGACTTTC. Translated: CASSLVTGGLAGANVLTF.

In this sample, this clonotype turned up a few times. V and J are TRBV19 and TRBJ2-3; 8 bases are shared with TRBD1. Trimming removed 6 bases from V and 6 bases from J; junction bases left unmatched: 5. Germline CDR1 is LNHDA and CDR2 is SQIVND (reference sequence). This CDR3 has 13 amino acids. Here the CDR3 DNA reads TGTGCCAGTAGGTTTAGACAGGGGGATACGCAGTATTTT. This codes for CASRFRQGDTQYF.

This clonotype showed up many times. The J gene is TRBJ1-1, the V gene TRBV12-3 or TRBV12-4, with D perhaps TRBD1 (5 bases). V was pared by 3 bases and J by 1 base, with 9 bases between. The CDR3 sequence is 14 residues long. The CDR3 nucleotides read TGTGCCAGCAGTTTGGGCAGGGAGAACACTGAAGCTTTCTTT. This translates into CASSLGRENTEAFF.

A few counts support this clonotype. The CDR3 region is CSARPGLVLWETQYF. CDR3 in DNA: TGCAGTGCTAGACCAGGACTAGTGCTTTGGGAGACCCAGTACTTC. The V and J genes are TRBV20-1 and TRBJ2-5, with 7 bases that match TRBD2. V gave up 2 bases and J gave up 5 bases; unmatched junction bases: 11. Per the germline V gene, CDR1 is DFQATT and CDR2 is SNEGSKA (reference sequence). This CDR3 is 15 amino acids long.

In its sample, this clonotype was seen a few times. The chain combines TRBV4-1 with TRBJ2-5; D gene uncertain. The CDR3 length is 14 residues. The V end lost 2 bases, the J end lost 1 base, and 8 bases lay between the germline ends. Germline loops: CDR1 MGHRA, CDR2 YSYEKL. CDR3 nucleotide sequence: TGCGCCAGCAGCCAATTCGCAGGCCAAGAGACCCAGTACTTC. It translates to CASSQFAGQETQYF.

The genes are TRBV12-3 or TRBV12-4 and TRBJ2-2, with 8 positions matching TRBD1. The V segment lost 1 base and the J segment 6 bases; nucleotides outside the gene matches: 4. This CDR3 spans 15 amino acids. The DNA for the CDR3 is TGTGCCAGCAGTTTAGTATGGACAGGGCCCGGGGAGCTGTTTTTT. Protein sequence: CASSLVWTGPGELFF.

The chain has TRBV24-1 and TRBJ2-1, with 9 bases aligning to TRBD1. The CDR3 runs 15 residues. The J segment lost 5 bases and the V segment lost 3 bases, leaving 4 bases of the junction unmatched. CDR1 KGHDR and CDR2 SFDVKD come from the germline V gene. In DNA, the CDR3 is TGTGCCACCAGTGATACCCGGACAGGGGACAATGAGCAGTTCTTC. This gives the protein CATSDTRTGDNEQFF.

The chain has TRBV6-1 and TRBJ1-2, with a possible D match to TRBD1 (5 bases). Germline CDR1 is MNHNS and CDR2 is SASEGT. This CDR3 is 16 amino acids long. V gave up 1 base and J gave up 5 bases, with 17 bases separating them. The DNA of the CDR3 is TGTGCCAGCAGTGAAGTGGGGCTTTCTTCGGGGTATGGCTACACCTTC. Translated, it gives CASSEVGLSSGYGYTF.

This clonotype was observed a few times. This sequence joins TRBV12-3 or TRBV12-4 and TRBJ2-7, with 8 bases identical to TRBD1. The V gene end was trimmed by 2 bases and the J gene end by 3 bases; junction bases not matched to a gene: 3. CDR3 size: 14 residues. CDR3 bases: TGTGCCAGCAGTTTACGGACAGGGCTCTACGAGCAGTACTTC. This encodes CASSLRTGLYEQYF.

The rearrangement uses TRBV28 and TRBJ2-7; 12 bases line up with TRBD2. The CDR3 sequence is 16 residues long. V lost 3 bases and J lost 1; bases outside the gene matches: 4. Germline V gene data show CDR1 as MDHEN and CDR2 as SYDVKM. This CDR3 reads CASSFTGLAGSYEQYF. CDR3 sequence (DNA): TGTGCCAGCAGTTTTACCGGACTAGCGGGATCCTACGAGCAGTACTTC.

This clonotype was counted only a few times. The chain employs TRBV7-9 and TRBJ1-1; tentative D call: TRBD1 (6 bases). Germline CDR1 is SEHNR and CDR2 is FQNEAQ (reference sequence). V lost 4 bases and J 4 bases, leaving 10 bases between the germline ends. This CDR3 comprises 13 residues. CDR3 coding DNA: TGTGCCAGCAGCTCAACAGGGACCACTGAAGCTTTCTTT. Protein sequence: CASSSTGTTEAFF.

Of note for this clonotype: A read error may produce the germline difference seen at one junction end. This chain joins TRBV2 and TRBJ2-7, with D hard to call. In germline, CDR1 is SNHLY, CDR2 FYNNEI. The CDR3 length is 13 residues. The CDR3 region has the DNA TGTGCCAGCAGTGAAACAAAAAACTACGGGCAGTACTTC. Its translation is CASSETKNYGQYF.

This clonotype was observed many times. The V call is TRBV20-1, the J call TRBJ1-2; D is uncertain. This CDR3 comprises 13 residues. V lost 3 bases to trimming and J lost 4 bases, with 12 bases between them. The germline gives CDR1 DFQATT, CDR2 SNEGSKA (reference sequence). Here the CDR3 DNA reads TGCAGTGCTAGGGAGACTCAACCCTATGGCTACACCTTC. Its translation: CSARETQPYGYTF.

This clonotype was detected a few times. This chain uses TRBV6-2 or TRBV6-3 with TRBJ2-7; D is perhaps TRBD1 (5 bases). Gene TRBJ2-5 matches the end of the DNA better, so the J call may be wrong. This CDR3 has 13 amino acids. The germline V gene has CDR1 MNHEY and CDR2 SVGEGT. The CDR3 region has the DNA TGTGCCAGCAGACACTTTGCAGGGGAGACCCAGTACTTC. This translates into CASRHFAGETQYF.